This T cell receptor (beta chain) was sequenced in a study of blood T cell repertoires in COVID-19. Background on the study: Researchers got acute and convalescent COVID-19 samples from the United States, Italy and Spain. From T cells, B-cell-depleted T cells, or PBMCs came the material, which was cDNA or gDNA.

This clone was seen just once. Distinct nucleotide sequences in the sample also encode this CDR3. Per the original methods: Quantification of nucleated cells was approximated via reference gene primer amplification. Assay: immunoSEQ multiplex PCR; the TCRdb copy retains only in-frame clones and omits some. V, J and clone size are taken as reported in that table, and D and trimming were inferred from the DNA itself. Of fewer than 110,000 clones listed, about 87% were seen once; the top ten hold approximately 6.2%. The CDR3 runs to 14 residues. The V and J ends lost 2 bases and 7 bases, in that order; junction bases with no gene match: 4. The germline V gene has CDR1 SEHNR and CDR2 FQNEAQ (reference sequence).

This sequence originates from a man aged 50-60 years with active or convalescent COVID-19. Sequenced material: peripheral blood. This chain joins TRBV7-9 and TRBJ2-1; 8 bases are a match to TRBD2. The CDR3: CASSLSGTSNEQFF. CDR3 DNA sequence: TGTGCCAGCAGCTTATCCGGGACTAGTAATGAGCAGTTCTTC.